These T cell receptor beta chains were read from a single sample in a study of cytomegalovirus exposure and HLA in healthy donors. Using immunoSEQ multiplex PCR, the repertoire was profiled, and TCRdb retains in-frame clones only, with some absent. The sample has about 200,000 clones, 82% seen once. The sample comprised PBMCs. These TCRs come from a boy aged 2-9 years in good health and CMV-seronegative. The conserved cysteine and the conserved F or W are not part of the CDR3 here. Each record gives: V gene, J gene, CDR3 protein.

v_gene: TRBV2
j_gene: TRBJ2-7
CDR3aa: ASSQGQGYEQY

v_gene: TRBV6-6
j_gene: TRBJ1-5
CDR3aa: ASSRDRGGNQPQH

v_gene: TRBV5-1
j_gene: TRBJ2-7
CDR3aa: ASSLGGDRGFSSYEQY

v_gene: TRBV7-3
j_gene: TRBJ2-2
CDR3aa: ASSLRVSGELF

v_gene: TRBV4-1
j_gene: TRBJ2-6
CDR3aa: ASSPRAGGANVLT

v_gene: TRBV7-6
j_gene: TRBJ2-7
CDR3aa: ASSFTGTGAYEQY

v_gene: TRBV4-1
j_gene: TRBJ2-5
CDR3aa: ASSRVPGLAGGFQETQY

v_gene: TRBV5-4
j_gene: TRBJ1-2
CDR3aa: ASSRTGPFYGYT

v_gene: TRBV4-3
j_gene: TRBJ1-2
CDR3aa: ASSQDRDGGSDGYT

v_gene: TRBV11-2
j_gene: TRBJ2-4
CDR3aa: ASSLDLGRGRGDIQY

v_gene: TRBV7-6
j_gene: TRBJ1-1
CDR3aa: ASSPRLDRTWAEAF

v_gene: TRBV9
j_gene: TRBJ1-1
CDR3aa: ASSPGTPTEAF

v_gene: TRBV5-1
j_gene: TRBJ2-1
CDR3aa: ASSLDRGPYNEQF